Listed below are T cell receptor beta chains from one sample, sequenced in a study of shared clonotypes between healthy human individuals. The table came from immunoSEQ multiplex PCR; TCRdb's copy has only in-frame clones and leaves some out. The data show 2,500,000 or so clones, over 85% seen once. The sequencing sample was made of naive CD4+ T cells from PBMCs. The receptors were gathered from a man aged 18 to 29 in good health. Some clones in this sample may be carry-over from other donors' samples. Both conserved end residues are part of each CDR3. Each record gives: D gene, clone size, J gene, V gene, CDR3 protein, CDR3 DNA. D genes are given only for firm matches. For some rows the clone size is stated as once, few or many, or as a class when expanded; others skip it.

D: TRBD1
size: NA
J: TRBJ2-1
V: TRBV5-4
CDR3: CASSLVRGPTGQGGNEQFF
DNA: TGTGCCAGCAGCTTGGTACGCGGGCCGACGGGACAGGGGGGTAATGAGCAGTTCTTC

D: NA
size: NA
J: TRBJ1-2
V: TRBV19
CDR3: CASSNYRVKGYTF
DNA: TGTGCCAGTAGTAACTACAGGGTGAAGGGCTACACCTTC

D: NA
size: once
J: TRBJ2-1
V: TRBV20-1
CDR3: CSAQTRNEQFF
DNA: TGCAGTGCCCAAACCAGGAATGAGCAGTTCTTC

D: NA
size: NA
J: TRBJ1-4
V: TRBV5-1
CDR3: CASSLGGEKLFF
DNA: TGCGCCAGCAGCTTGGGGGGTGAAAAACTGTTTTTT

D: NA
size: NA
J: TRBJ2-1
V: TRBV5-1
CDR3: CASSFGLYFNEQFF
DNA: TGCGCCAGCAGCTTCGGGTTATATTTCAATGAGCAGTTCTTC

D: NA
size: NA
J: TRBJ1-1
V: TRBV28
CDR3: CASSLGFFRRNPNTEAFF
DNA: TGTGCCAGCAGTTTGGGATTTTTCAGGAGGAACCCAAACACTGAAGCTTTCTTT

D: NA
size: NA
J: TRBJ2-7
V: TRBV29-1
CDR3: CSVGQGISYEQYF
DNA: TGCAGCGTTGGGCAGGGGATCTCCTACGAGCAGTACTTC

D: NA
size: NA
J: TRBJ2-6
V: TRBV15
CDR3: CATSSQGAGANVLTF
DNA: TGTGCCACCAGCAGCCAGGGTGCTGGGGCCAACGTCCTGACTTTC

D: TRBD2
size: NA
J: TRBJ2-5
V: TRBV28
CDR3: CATSIGGLAGQETQYF
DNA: TGTGCCACCTCAATAGGGGGACTAGCGGGACAAGAGACCCAGTACTTC

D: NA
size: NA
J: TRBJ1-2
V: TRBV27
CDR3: CASSSALNYGYTF
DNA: TGTGCCAGCAGTTCGGCCCTTAACTATGGCTACACCTTC

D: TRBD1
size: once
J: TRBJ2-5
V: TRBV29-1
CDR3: CSGRQGEETQYF
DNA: TGCAGCGGTCGACAGGGGGAAGAGACCCAGTACTTC

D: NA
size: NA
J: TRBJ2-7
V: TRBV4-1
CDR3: CASSAGQYTAYEQYF
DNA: TGCGCCAGCAGCGCGGGACAGTATACCGCCTACGAGCAGTACTTC

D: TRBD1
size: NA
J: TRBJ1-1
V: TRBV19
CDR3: CASSSRGKNTEAFF
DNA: TGTGCCAGTAGTAGCAGGGGGAAGAACACTGAAGCTTTCTTT

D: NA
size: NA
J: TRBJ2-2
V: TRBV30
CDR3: CAWSEGGTYTGELFF
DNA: TGTGCCTGGAGTGAGGGCGGGACTTACACCGGGGAGCTGTTTTTT

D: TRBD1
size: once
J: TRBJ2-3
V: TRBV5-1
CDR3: CASSTGTGASTDTQYF
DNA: TGCGCCAGCAGCACAGGGACAGGCGCTAGCACAGATACGCAGTATTTT

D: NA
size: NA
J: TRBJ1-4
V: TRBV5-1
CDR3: CASRPGHVNEKLFF
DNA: TGCGCCAGCAGGCCGGGACACGTGAATGAAAAACTGTTTTTT

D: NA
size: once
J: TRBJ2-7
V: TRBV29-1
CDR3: CSVEYSGSPYEQYF
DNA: TGCAGCGTTGAATATTCGGGAAGTCCCTACGAGCAGTACTTC

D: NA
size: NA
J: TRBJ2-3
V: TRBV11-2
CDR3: CASSLLSSTDTQYF
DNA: TGTGCCAGCAGCTTATTATCTAGCACAGATACGCAGTATTTT

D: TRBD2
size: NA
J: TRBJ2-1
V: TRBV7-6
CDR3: CASSLVVLAARSSYNEQFF
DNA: TGTGCCAGCAGCTTAGTGGTACTAGCGGCCCGTTCCTCCTACAATGAGCAGTTCTTC

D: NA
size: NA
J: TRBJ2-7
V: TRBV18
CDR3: CASSPNEYEQYF
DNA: TGTGCCAGCTCACCAAACGAGTACGAGCAGTACTTC

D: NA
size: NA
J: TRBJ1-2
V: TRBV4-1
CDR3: CASSQWVGQGEGYTF
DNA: TGCGCCAGCAGCCAATGGGTGGGTCAGGGCGAGGGCTACACCTTC

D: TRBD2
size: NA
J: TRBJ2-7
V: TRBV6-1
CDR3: CASSDSGARGAF
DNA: TGTGCCAGCAGTGACTCAGGGGCGCGGGGGGCCTTC

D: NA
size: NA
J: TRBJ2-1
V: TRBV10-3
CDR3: CAIARQAQLNNEQFF
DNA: TGTGCCATCGCCCGGCAGGCCCAATTAAACAATGAGCAGTTCTTC

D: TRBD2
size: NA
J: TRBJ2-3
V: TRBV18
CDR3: CASSGISGASTDTQYF
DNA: TGTGCCAGCTCCGGGATTAGCGGGGCTAGCACAGATACGCAGTATTTT

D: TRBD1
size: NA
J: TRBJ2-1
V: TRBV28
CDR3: CASSSVTGGSYNEQFF
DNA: TGTGCCAGCAGTTCTGTGACAGGGGGCTCCTACAATGAGCAGTTCTTC

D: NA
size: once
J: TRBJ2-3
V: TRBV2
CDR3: CASSDRSTDTQYF
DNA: TGTGCCAGCAGTGACAGAAGCACAGATACGCAGTATTTT

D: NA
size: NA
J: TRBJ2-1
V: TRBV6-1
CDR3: CASSERTTRGYNEQFF
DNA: TGTGCCAGCAGTGAACGGACGACTAGGGGATACAATGAGCAGTTCTTC

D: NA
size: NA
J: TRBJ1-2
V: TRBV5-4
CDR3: CASSLGEGSYYGYTF
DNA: TGTGCCAGCAGCTTGGGGGAGGGATCCTACTATGGCTACACCTTC

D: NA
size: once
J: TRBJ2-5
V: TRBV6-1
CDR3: CASSAGGLQTQYF
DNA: TGTGCCAGCAGTGCCGGGGGGCTCCAGACCCAGTACTTC

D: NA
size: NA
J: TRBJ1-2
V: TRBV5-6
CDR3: CASSLDRAPKHYGYTF
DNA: TGTGCCAGCAGCTTGGATCGGGCACCAAAGCACTATGGCTACACCTTC

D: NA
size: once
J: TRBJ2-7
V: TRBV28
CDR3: CASSRPGTKGAYEQYF
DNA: TGTGCCAGCAGCAGGCCCGGGACAAAGGGGGCCTACGAGCAGTACTTC

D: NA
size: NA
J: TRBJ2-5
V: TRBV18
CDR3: CASSPLWEETQYF
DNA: TGTGCCAGCTCACCTTTATGGGAGGAGACCCAGTACTTC

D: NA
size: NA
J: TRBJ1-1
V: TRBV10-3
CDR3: CAISGGSGAGTEAFF
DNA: TGTGCCATCAGTGGAGGGTCAGGGGCCGGCACTGAAGCTTTCTTT

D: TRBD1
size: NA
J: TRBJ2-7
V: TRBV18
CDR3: CASSPPHRGLNEQYF
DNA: TGTGCCAGCTCACCACCCCACAGGGGGCTAAACGAGCAGTACTTC

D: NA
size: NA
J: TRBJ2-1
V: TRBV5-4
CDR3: CASSLTGYNEQFF
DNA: TGTGCCAGCAGCTTGACAGGGTACAATGAGCAGTTCTTC

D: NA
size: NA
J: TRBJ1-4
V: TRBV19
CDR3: CASTPDRWRGGEKLFF
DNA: TGTGCCAGCACTCCCGATAGGTGGAGGGGCGGTGAAAAACTGTTTTTT

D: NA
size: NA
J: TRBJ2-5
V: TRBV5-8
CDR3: CASSLYSGSHQETQYF
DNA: TGTGCCAGCAGCTTATATTCCGGGTCCCACCAAGAGACCCAGTACTTC

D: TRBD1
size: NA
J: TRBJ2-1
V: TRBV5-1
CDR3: CASSPTAGGSNNEQFF
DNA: TGCGCCAGCAGCCCAACCGCAGGGGGTTCGAACAATGAGCAGTTCTTC

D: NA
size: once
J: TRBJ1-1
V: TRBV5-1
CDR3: CASSRPPGQEAFF
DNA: TGCGCCAGCAGCCGACCTCCGGGTCAGGAAGCTTTCTTT

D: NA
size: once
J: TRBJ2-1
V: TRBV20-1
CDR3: CSAPLYNEQFF
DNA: TGCAGTGCTCCGTTATACAATGAGCAGTTCTTC

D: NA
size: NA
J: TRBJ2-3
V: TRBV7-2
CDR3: CASSLERTEINTQYF
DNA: TGTGCCAGCAGCTTAGAGAGGACAGAGATTAATACGCAGTATTTT

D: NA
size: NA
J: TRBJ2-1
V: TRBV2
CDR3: CASSEGRNNDEQFF
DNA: TGTGCCAGCAGTGAGGGTCGGAACAACGATGAGCAGTTCTTC

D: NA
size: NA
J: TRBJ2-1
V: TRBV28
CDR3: CASSFSQGRGNEQFF
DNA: TGTGCCAGCAGTTTTAGTCAGGGACGGGGCAATGAGCAGTTCTTC

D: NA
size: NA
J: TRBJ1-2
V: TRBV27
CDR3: CASSSDGTNYGYTF
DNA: TGTGCCAGCAGTTCCGACGGAACTAACTATGGCTACACCTTC

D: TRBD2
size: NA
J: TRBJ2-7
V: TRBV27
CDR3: CASSLFGGGPHEQYF
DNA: TGTGCCAGCAGTTTATTCGGGGGAGGGCCCCACGAGCAGTACTTC

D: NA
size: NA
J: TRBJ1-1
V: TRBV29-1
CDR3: CSVVSGTNTEAFF
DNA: TGCAGCGTTGTATCCGGAACGAACACTGAAGCTTTCTTT

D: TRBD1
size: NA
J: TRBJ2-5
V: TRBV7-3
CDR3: CASSPGTGRETQYF
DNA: TGTGCCAGCAGCCCAGGGACAGGTAGAGAGACCCAGTACTTC

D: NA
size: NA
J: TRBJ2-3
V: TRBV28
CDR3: CASSSPAGSGDTDTQYF
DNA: TGTGCCAGCAGTTCCCCCGCGGGGAGCGGTGACACAGATACGCAGTATTTT